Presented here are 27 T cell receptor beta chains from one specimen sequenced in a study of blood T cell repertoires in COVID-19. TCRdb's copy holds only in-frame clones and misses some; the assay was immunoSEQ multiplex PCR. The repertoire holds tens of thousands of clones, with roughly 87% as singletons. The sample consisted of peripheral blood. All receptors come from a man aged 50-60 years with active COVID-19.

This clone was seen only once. The CDR3 reads CASRNDRGIYNEQFF. In nucleotides, the CDR3 is TGTGCCAGCAGAAACGACAGGGGGATCTACAATGAGCAGTTCTTC. The chain recombines TRBV6-5 with TRBJ2-1; 9 bases agree with TRBD1. The junction had 6 bases not matched to a gene; V was cut back by 6 bases and J by 3 bases. Germline V gene sequence: CDR1 MNHEY, CDR2 SVGAGI. The CDR3 has 15 residues.

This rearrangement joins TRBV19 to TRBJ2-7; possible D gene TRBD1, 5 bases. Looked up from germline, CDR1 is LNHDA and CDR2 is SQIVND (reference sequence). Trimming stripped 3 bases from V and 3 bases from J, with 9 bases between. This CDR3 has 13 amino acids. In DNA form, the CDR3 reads TGTGCCAGTAGTATGGGGCAGAGCTACGAGCAGTACTTC. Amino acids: CASSMGQSYEQYF.

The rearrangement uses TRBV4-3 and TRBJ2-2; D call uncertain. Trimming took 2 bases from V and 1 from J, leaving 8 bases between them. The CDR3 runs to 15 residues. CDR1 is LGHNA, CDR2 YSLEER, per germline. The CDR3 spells CASSQILQNTGELFF. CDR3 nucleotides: TGCGCCAGCAGCCAAATATTACAGAACACCGGGGAGCTGTTTTTT.

Here the CDR3 DNA reads TGTGCCAGCAGCTTGGTAGCTAGCGGGGCCCACGAGCAGTACTTC. Amino acids: CASSLVASGAHEQYF. This chain connects TRBV5-5 to TRBJ2-7; 9 positions agree with TRBD2. The CDR3 runs to 15 residues. Germline CDR1 reads SGHKS; CDR2 reads YYEKEE (reference sequence). V shed 0 bases and J 5 bases; nucleotides not matched to a gene: 6.

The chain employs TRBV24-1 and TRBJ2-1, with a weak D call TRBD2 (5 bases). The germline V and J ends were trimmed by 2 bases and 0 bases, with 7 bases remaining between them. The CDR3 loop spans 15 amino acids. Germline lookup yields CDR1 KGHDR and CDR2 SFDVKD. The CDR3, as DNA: TGTGCCACCAGTGATTCGGGGAGCTCCTACAATGAGCAGTTCTTC. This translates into CATSDSGSSYNEQFF.

DNA for the CDR3: TGTGCCAGCAGCTTACAGGGCAATGAGCAGTTCTTC. Residues: CASSLQGNEQFF. The V and J genes are TRBV11-2 and TRBJ2-1; D is possibly TRBD1 (5 bases). This CDR3 region has 12 residues. Germline loops: CDR1 SGHAT, CDR2 FQNNGV. The V end lost 2 bases, the J end lost 6 bases, and 5 bases lay between the germline ends.

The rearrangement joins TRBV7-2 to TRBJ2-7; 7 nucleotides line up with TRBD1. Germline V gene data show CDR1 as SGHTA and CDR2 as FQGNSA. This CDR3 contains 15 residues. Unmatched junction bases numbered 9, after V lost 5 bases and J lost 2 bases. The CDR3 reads CASSHSPGTAYEQYF. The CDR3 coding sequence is TGTGCCAGCAGCCATAGCCCCGGGACAGCCTACGAGCAGTACTTC.

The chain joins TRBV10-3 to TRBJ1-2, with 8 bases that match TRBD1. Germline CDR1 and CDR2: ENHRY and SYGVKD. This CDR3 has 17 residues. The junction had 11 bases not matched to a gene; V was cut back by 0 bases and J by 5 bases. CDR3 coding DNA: TGTGCCATCAGTGAGTCCCCGGGACAGGATACTGGGTATGGCTACACCTTC. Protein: CAISESPGQDTGYGYTF.

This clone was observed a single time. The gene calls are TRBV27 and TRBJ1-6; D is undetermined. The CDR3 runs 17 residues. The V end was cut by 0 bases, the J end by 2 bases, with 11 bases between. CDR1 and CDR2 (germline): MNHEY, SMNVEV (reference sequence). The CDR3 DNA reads TGTGCCAGCAGTTTATCGCGGGGTAGCCCCTATAATTCACCCCTCCACTTT. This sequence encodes CASSLSRGSPYNSPLHF.

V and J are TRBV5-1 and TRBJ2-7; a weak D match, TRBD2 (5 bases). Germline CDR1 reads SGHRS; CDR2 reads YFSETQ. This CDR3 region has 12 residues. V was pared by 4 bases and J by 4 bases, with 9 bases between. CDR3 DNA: TGCGCCAGCAGCCGGGGAGAGTACGAGCAGTACTTC. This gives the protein CASSRGEYEQYF.

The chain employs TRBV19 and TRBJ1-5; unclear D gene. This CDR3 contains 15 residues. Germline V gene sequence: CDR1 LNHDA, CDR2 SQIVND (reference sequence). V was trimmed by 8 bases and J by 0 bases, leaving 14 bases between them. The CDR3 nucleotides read TGTGCCAGTCCCCTGACATCGTATAGCAATCAGCCCCAGCATTTT. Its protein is CASPLTSYSNQPQHF.

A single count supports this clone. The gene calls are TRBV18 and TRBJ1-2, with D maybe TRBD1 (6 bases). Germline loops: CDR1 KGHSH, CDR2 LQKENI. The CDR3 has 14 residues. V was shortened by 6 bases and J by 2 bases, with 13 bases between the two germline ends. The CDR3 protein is CASSQDQGNYGYTF. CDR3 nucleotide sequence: TGTGCCAGCTCGCAGGATCAGGGGAACTATGGCTACACCTTC.

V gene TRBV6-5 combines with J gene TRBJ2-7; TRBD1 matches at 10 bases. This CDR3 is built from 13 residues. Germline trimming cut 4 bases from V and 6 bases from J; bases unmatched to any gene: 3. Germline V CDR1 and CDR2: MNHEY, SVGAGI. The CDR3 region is CASSSTGGFEQYF. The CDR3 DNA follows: TGTGCCAGCAGTTCGACAGGGGGCTTCGAGCAGTACTTC.

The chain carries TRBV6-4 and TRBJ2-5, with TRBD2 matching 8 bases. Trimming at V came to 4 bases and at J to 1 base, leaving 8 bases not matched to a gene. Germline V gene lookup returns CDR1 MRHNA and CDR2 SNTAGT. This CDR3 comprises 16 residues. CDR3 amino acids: CASSGGQRGFQETQYF. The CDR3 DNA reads TGTGCCAGCAGTGGCGGGCAGCGGGGGTTCCAAGAGACCCAGTACTTC.

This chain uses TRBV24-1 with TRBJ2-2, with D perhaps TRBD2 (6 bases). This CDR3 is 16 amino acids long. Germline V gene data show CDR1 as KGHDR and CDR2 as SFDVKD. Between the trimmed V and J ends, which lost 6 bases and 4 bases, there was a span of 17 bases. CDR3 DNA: TGTGCCACCAGTTCAGTCGATGGGGGGATCACCGGGGAGCTGTTTTTT. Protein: CATSSVDGGITGELFF.

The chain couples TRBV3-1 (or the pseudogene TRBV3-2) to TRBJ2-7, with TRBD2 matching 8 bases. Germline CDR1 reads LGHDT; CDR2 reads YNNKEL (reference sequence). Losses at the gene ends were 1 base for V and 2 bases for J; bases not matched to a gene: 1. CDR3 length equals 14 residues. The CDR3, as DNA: TGTGCCAGCAGCCAAGCGGGGGGGCCCTACGAGCAGTACTTC. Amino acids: CASSQAGGPYEQYF.

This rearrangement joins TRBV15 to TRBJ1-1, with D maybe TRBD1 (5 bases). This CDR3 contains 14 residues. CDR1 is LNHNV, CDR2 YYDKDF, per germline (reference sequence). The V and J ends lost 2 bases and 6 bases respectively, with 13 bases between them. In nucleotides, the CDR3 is TGTGCCACCAGCAGACCCCGGGGGGATGCTGAAGCTTTCTTT. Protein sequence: CATSRPRGDAEAFF. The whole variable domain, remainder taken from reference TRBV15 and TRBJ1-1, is DAMVIQNPRYQVTQFGKPVTLSCSQTLNHNVMYWYQQKSSQAPKLLFHYYDKDFNNEADTPDNFQSRRPNTSFCFLDIRSPGLGDTAMYLCATSRPRGDAEAFFGQGTRLTVV.

CDR3 sequence reads: CASSGGTGTETQYF. The CDR3 DNA is TGTGCCAGCAGCGGAGGGACAGGGACGGAGACCCAGTACTTC. V usage is TRBV9 and J usage is TRBJ2-5; TRBD1 aligns across 9 bases. Germline CDR1 reads SGDLS; CDR2 reads YYNGEE. This CDR3 spans 14 amino acids. Trimming removed 3 bases from V and 5 bases from J; junction bases left unmatched: 5.

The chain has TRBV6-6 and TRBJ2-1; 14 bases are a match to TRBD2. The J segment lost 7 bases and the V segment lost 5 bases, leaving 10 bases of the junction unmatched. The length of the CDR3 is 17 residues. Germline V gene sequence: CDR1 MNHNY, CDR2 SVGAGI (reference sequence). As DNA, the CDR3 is TGTGCCAGCAGTCCCCCTCTTCGACTAGCGGGGGGGAATGAGCAGTTCTTC. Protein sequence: CASSPPLRLAGGNEQFF.

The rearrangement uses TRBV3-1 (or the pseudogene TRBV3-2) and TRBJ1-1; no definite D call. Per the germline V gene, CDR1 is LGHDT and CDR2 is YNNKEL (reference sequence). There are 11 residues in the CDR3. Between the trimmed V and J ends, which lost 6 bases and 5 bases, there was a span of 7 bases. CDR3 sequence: CASRLGTEAFF. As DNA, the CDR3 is TGTGCCAGCAGACTAGGGACTGAAGCTTTCTTT.

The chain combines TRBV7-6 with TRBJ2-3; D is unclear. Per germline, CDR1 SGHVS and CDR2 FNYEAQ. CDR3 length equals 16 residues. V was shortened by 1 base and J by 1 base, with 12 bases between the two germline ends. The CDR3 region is CASSLGGNMGTDTQYF. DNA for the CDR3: TGTGCCAGCAGCTTAGGTGGCAACATGGGCACAGATACGCAGTATTTT.

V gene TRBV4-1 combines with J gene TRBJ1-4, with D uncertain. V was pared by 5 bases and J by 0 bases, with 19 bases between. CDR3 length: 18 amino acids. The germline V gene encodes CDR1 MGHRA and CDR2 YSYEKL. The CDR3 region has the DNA TGCGCCAGCAGCAAAGGGAAGCCACAGAGATCAACTAATGAAAAACTGTTTTTT. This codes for CASSKGKPQRSTNEKLFF.

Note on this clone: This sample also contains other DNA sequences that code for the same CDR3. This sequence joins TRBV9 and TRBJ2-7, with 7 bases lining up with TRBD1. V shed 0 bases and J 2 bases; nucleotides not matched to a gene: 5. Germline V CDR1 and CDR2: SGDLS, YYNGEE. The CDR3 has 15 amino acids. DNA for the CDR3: TGTGCCAGCAGCGTAGAGGGGACAGCTACCTACGAGCAGTACTTC. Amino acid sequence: CASSVEGTATYEQYF.

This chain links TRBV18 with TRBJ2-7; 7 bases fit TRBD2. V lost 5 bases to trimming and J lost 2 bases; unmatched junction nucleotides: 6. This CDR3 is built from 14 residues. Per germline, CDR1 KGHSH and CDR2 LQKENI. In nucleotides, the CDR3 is TGTGCCAGCTCAAGGACTAGGGGTGCCTACGAGCAGTACTTC. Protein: CASSRTRGAYEQYF.

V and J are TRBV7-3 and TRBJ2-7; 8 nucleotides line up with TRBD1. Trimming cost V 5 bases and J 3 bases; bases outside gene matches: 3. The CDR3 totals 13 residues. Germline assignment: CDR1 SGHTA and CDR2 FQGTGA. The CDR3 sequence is CASSLQGGYEQYF. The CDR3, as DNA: TGTGCCAGCAGCCTACAGGGGGGCTACGAGCAGTACTTC.

CDR3 DNA sequence: TGCAGCGTTGTGAGTAGGCGACAGGGGATCTTTTTGGATGAAGCTTTCTTT. Protein: CSVVSRRQGIFLDEAFF. The gene calls are TRBV29-1 and TRBJ1-1, with 8 bases aligning to TRBD1. The J segment lost 7 bases and the V segment lost 4 bases, leaving 20 bases of the junction unmatched. Germline V gene data show CDR1 as SQVTM and CDR2 as ANQGSEA. The CDR3 extends over 17 amino acids. The full variable domain, in which reference TRBV29-1 and TRBJ1-1 provide the parts outside the CDR3, is SAVISQKPSRDICQRGTSLTIQCQVDSQVTMMFWYRQQPGQSLTLIATANQGSEATYESGFVIDKFPISRPNLTFSTLTVSNMSPEDSSIYLCSVVSRRQGIFLDEAFFGQGTRLTVV.

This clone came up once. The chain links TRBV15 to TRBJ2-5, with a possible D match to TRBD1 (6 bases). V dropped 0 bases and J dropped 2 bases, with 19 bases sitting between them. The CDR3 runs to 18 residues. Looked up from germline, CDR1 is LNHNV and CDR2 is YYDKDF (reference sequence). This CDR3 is CATSRDISAGRGQETQYF. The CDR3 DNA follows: TGTGCCACCAGCAGAGACATTTCGGCAGGCAGGGGACAAGAGACCCAGTACTTC.